Presented here are 17 T cell receptor beta chains from one specimen sequenced in a study of early T cells in non-severe SARS-CoV-2 infection. TCRdb re-called the 5' RACE reads with MiXCR, one entry per CDR3 protein. The sample carries 85,000 to 120,000 distinct CDR3 sequences, approximately 14% recorded once. The sequenced material came from whole blood. The receptors were sampled from an adult who was a healthcare worker with PCR-confirmed SARS-CoV-2 infection or an uninfected control (not recorded which).

This clonotype has more than one count but fewer than ten. The gene calls are TRBV2 and TRBJ2-7; TRBD2 agrees at 8 bases. Germline V gene lookup returns CDR1 SNHLY and CDR2 FYNNEI. V trimming: 6 bases; J trimming: 5 bases; junction bases outside the gene matches: 9. The CDR3 covers 14 residues. DNA of the CDR3: TGTGCCAGCAGCAGCATTAGCGGGAAGGACGAGCAGTACTTC. Protein sequence: CASSSISGKDEQYF. Drawing the rest from reference TRBV2 and TRBJ2-7, the complete variable domain is EPEVTQTPSHQVTQMGQEVILRCVPISNHLYFYWYRQILGQKVEFLVSFYNNEISEKSEIFDDQFSVERPDGSNFTLKIRSTKLEDSAMYFCASSSISGKDEQYFGPGTRLTVT.

The chain combines TRBV4-1 with TRBJ2-1; D gene unclear. CDR3 length: 14 amino acids. CDR1 and CDR2 from the germline V gene are MGHRA and YSYEKL. The V end lost 0 bases, the J end lost 5 bases, and 8 bases lay between the germline ends. The CDR3 loop is CASSQDTINNEQFF. CDR3 nucleotides: TGCGCCAGCAGCCAAGATACGATCAACAATGAGCAGTTCTTC.

This clonotype was counted a few times. The V and J genes are TRBV5-6 and TRBJ1-1; D gene ambiguous. The V end was cut by 3 bases, the J end by 0 bases, with 12 bases between. CDR3 length: 15 amino acids. Looked up from germline, CDR1 is SGHDT and CDR2 is YYEEEE. Here the CDR3 reads CASSSSRNLNTEAFF. For the CDR3, the DNA is TGTGCCAGCAGCTCGAGCCGCAACCTGAACACTGAAGCTTTCTTT.

This clonotype was counted between two and nine times. The chain carries TRBV13 and TRBJ2-5, with D possibly being TRBD2 (6 bases). Germline CDR1 is PRHDT and CDR2 is FYEKMQ (reference sequence). The CDR3 has 17 residues. V shed 1 base and J shed 5 bases, with 20 bases lying between them. In nucleotides, the CDR3 is TGTGCCAGCAGCTTAGCCAGGTCTAGCGTGGGGGGTGAGACCCAGTACTTC. This codes for CASSLARSSVGGETQYF.

This clonotype was detected ten times or more. The rearrangement uses TRBV4-3 and TRBJ2-7; 8 bases match TRBD1. Germline values: CDR1 LGHNA, CDR2 YSLEER. The CDR3 is 16 residues long. V lost 0 bases and J lost 2; bases outside the gene matches: 6. CDR3 sequence reads: CASSQDRGLMTYEQYF. The CDR3 coding sequence is TGCGCCAGCAGCCAAGACAGGGGGCTAATGACCTACGAGCAGTACTTC.

The V call is TRBV10-3, the J call TRBJ1-2; 7 positions agree with TRBD1. Germline V gene data show CDR1 as ENHRY and CDR2 as SYGVKD. The length of the CDR3 is 14 residues. V gave up 2 bases and J gave up 4 bases; unmatched junction bases: 4. The CDR3 DNA sequence: TGTGCCATCAGTGAGCCGGACAGGAGCTATGGCTACACCTTC. Its translation: CAISEPDRSYGYTF.

V usage is TRBV20-1 and J usage is TRBJ2-5; D remains unclear. Germline CDR1 reads DFQATT; CDR2 reads SNEGSKA (reference sequence). V was trimmed by 3 bases and J by 0 bases, leaving 5 bases between them. The CDR3 totals 12 residues. DNA for the CDR3: TGCAGTGCTAGCGGCCACCAAGAGACCCAGTACTTC. This encodes CSASGHQETQYF.

This clonotype was counted at least ten times. The chain uses TRBV3-1 and TRBJ2-1; D remains unclear. The length of the CDR3 is 14 residues. Trimming stripped 0 bases from V and 4 bases from J, with 7 bases between. Germline V gene sequence: CDR1 LGHDT, CDR2 YNNKEL (reference sequence). This chain's CDR3 is CASSQDNTYNEQFF. DNA of the CDR3: TGTGCCAGCAGCCAAGATAACACTTACAATGAGCAGTTCTTC.

The chain joins TRBV20-1 to TRBJ2-3, with 8 bases aligning to TRBD2. The length of the CDR3 is 15 residues. J gave up 2 bases and V 3 bases, and 7 bases lay outside the gene matches. Germline CDR1 and CDR2: DFQATT and SNEGSKA (reference sequence). CDR3 region: CSARLLAGFTDTQYF. Here the CDR3 DNA reads TGCAGTGCTAGGCTGCTAGCGGGTTTCACAGATACGCAGTATTTT.

The CDR3 loop is CASSHDRDKSEQFF. Here the CDR3 DNA reads TGCGCCAGCAGCCACGACAGGGACAAAAGTGAGCAGTTCTTC. The chain combines TRBV4-3 with TRBJ2-1; TRBD1 matches at 7 bases. The CDR3 runs 14 residues. The germline gives CDR1 LGHNA, CDR2 YSLEER. Unmatched junction bases numbered 8, after V lost 3 bases and J lost 9 bases.

This clonotype was recorded at least ten times. V is TRBV2 and J is TRBJ2-5; D unresolved. Between the trimmed V and J ends, which lost 6 bases and 1 base, there was a span of 3 bases. The germline gives CDR1 SNHLY, CDR2 FYNNEI. The CDR3 contains 11 residues. The CDR3 here is CASRLQETQYF. CDR3 coding DNA: TGTGCCAGCAGGCTCCAAGAGACCCAGTACTTC.

The chain recombines TRBV7-6 with TRBJ2-1, with a tentative D call TRBD2 (6 bases). Germline loops: CDR1 SGHVS, CDR2 FNYEAQ. Trimming removed 5 bases from V and 5 bases from J, with 19 bases in between. CDR3 length: 16 residues. CDR3: CASSLPVRGGNNEQFF. CDR3 coding DNA: TGTGCCAGCAGCCTTCCCGTACGGGGAGGTAACAATGAGCAGTTCTTC.

This chain uses TRBV28 with TRBJ2-1; possible D gene TRBD2, 6 bases. V lost 6 bases and J lost 0, with 12 bases in between. There are 15 residues in the CDR3. Per the germline V gene, CDR1 is MDHEN and CDR2 is SYDVKM. DNA of the CDR3: TGTGCCAGCAGCAGTGCGGGGAGCTCCTACAATGAGCAGTTCTTC. The encoded protein is CASSSAGSSYNEQFF.

This clonotype was found many times. This chain connects TRBV28 to TRBJ1-2, with unresolved D. Germline CDR1 and CDR2: MDHEN and SYDVKM. Trimming took off 6 bases at V and 1 base at J, with 24 bases between the two ends. The CDR3 covers 18 residues. The CDR3 bases are TGTGCCAGCAGCCCGATCCCCTTGTTCCTTATCGTTAACTATGGCTACACCTTC. Its translation is CASSPIPLFLIVNYGYTF.

This clonotype was observed many times. The chain joins TRBV11-2 to TRBJ2-2, with D uncertain. V was cut by 8 bases and J by 5 bases, with 12 bases left in between. Looked up from germline, CDR1 is SGHAT and CDR2 is FQNNGV. This CDR3 spans 13 amino acids. As DNA, the CDR3 is TGTGCCAGCTTACGACTGAAAACCGGGGAGCTGTTTTTT. Translation gives CASLRLKTGELFF.

This clonotype was observed at least ten times. The J gene is TRBJ2-1, the V gene TRBV15; unclear D gene. Trimming removed 1 base from V and 6 bases from J, with 7 bases in between. There are 13 residues in the CDR3. Germline CDR1 and CDR2: LNHNV and YYDKDF (reference sequence). The CDR3 reads CATSRAIPNEQFF. The CDR3 bases are TGTGCCACCAGCAGAGCAATCCCCAATGAGCAGTTCTTC.

This clonotype was counted many times. The chain is built from TRBV5-1 and TRBJ2-1; D gene unclear. Germline-derived CDR1 and CDR2 are SGHRS and YFSETQ. The CDR3 consists of 14 residues. V dropped 0 bases and J dropped 7 bases, with 11 bases sitting between them. The CDR3 region has the DNA TGCGCCAGCAGCTTGGCCGTGGGTACGAATGAGCAGTTCTTC. This codes for CASSLAVGTNEQFF.